The sequence of this T cell receptor (beta chain) was determined in a study of identical twins. MiXCR was run by TCRdb on the 5' RACE reads, yielding one entry per CDR3 protein. The table includes around 1.7 million distinct CDR3 sequences, under 35% detected once. Every donor was a healthy Caucasian. Input material: cord blood. This sequence was found in a newborn girl in good health.

The CDR3 DNA is TGCGCCAGCAGCTTGGCGCAGGGGGCTCCAGATACGCAGTATTTT. The encoded protein is CASSLAQGAPDTQYF. The V and J genes are TRBV5-1 and TRBJ2-3; 8 bases are shared with TRBD1. J gave up 4 bases and V 0 bases, and 4 bases lay outside the gene matches. CDR1 SGHRS and CDR2 YFSETQ come from the germline V gene. The CDR3 totals 15 residues.